This entry is about one TCR beta chain. This CDR3 is 15 amino acids long. V dropped 5 bases and J dropped 5 bases, with 13 bases sitting between them. Germline V CDR1 and CDR2: SGHTA, FQGNSA. TCRdb's copy holds only in-frame clones and misses some; the assay was immunoSEQ multiplex PCR. The sample has tens of thousands of clones, 70% to 90% seen once. This record belongs to a study of OX40 agonist ivuxolimab in advanced cancers. The input for sequencing was CD4+ or CD8+ T cells sorted from blood, taken in a trial of the OX40 agonist ivuxolimab. The receptor comes from an adult with an advanced solid tumor such as melanoma, head and neck, liver or kidney cancer. The chain employs TRBV7-2 and TRBJ1-6; D might be TRBD1 (6 bases). CDR3 DNA sequence: TGTGCCAGCAGCGCCACAGGGAGTGATAATTCACCCCTCCACTTT. This gives the protein CASSATGSDNSPLHF.